This T cell receptor beta chain was identified during a study of identical twins. Donors uniformly comprised healthy Caucasians. Unique molecular identifiers were present on the cDNA, which also gained a universal primer site by template switching. TCRdb recomputed calls from the 5' RACE reads with MiXCR, one row per CDR3 protein. The table lists 550,000 to 700,000 distinct CDR3 sequences, around a tenth of them singletons. Study observations and caveats: Shared out-of-frame alpha sequences (those common to twins) showed excess low generation probability. Modelling underestimated the level of out-of-frame TCR alpha sharing observed in monozygotic twins.

This clonotype was detected only a few times. Its antigen is currently unknown. These data are also associated with another study on yellow fever vaccine responses in identical twins.

This TCR came from a woman aged 18-29 years in good health. The sequenced sample consisted of PBMCs.

The CDR3 reads CASSQDAGSYGYTF. CDR3 nucleotide sequence: TGCGCCAGCAGCCAAGATGCGGGGAGTTATGGCTACACCTTC. This chain uses TRBV4-3 with TRBJ1-2; no reliable D call. The CDR3 spans 14 residues. Trimming shortened V by 0 bases and J by 5 bases, and 10 bases separated the two germline ends. CDR1 LGHNA and CDR2 YSLEER come from the germline V gene.